This T cell receptor beta chain came from a study of blood T cell repertoires in COVID-19. Overall study context: Acute and convalescent COVID-19 specimens originated in the United States, Italy and Spain. Nucleic acid was either cDNA or gDNA, and it came from T cells, B-cell-depleted T cells, or PBMCs.

The V gene lost 1 base and the J gene lost 11 bases, with 11 bases spanning the gap. The CDR3 totals 12 residues. Germline loops: CDR1 SGHTA, CDR2 FQGNSA. Per the authors' pipeline: Amplified reference gene primers provided the basis for estimating nucleated cell counts. Here immunoSEQ multiplex PCR was the method, and the copy in TCRdb shows in-frame clones only, minus some. That table furnishes V, J and clone size, whereas the DNA furnished D and trimming. The data show 75,000 to 100,000 clones, with around 85% seen just once and about 4.5% held by the top ten. The sequenced sample consisted of peripheral blood. The clonotype was recovered from a man aged 55 to 69 with acute or convalescent COVID-19. The chain uses TRBV7-2 and TRBJ1-1; D not certain. CDR3 coding DNA: TGTGCCAGCAGCTTAGGTGTGTCCATGGCTTTCTTT. Translation: CASSLGVSMAFF.